Listed below are T cell receptor beta chains from one sample, sequenced in a study of shared clonotypes between healthy human individuals. Sequenced by immunoSEQ multiplex PCR; TCRdb stores in-frame clones only, minus some. The table has 1.4 million to 1.5 million clones, around 95% seen once. Source material: naive CD4+ T cells sorted from blood. The source of these receptors is a man aged 30-40 years in good health. Both conserved end residues are part of each CDR3. The order of the fields is CDR3 protein, CDR3 DNA, clone size, J gene, V gene, D gene. A D gene is named only where the DNA matches it firmly. Clone sizes are given selectively: once, few, many, or a class where the clone is expanded.

CASRPGTGAYEQYF | TGTGCCAGCAGGCCCGGGACAGGGGCCTACGAGCAGTACTTC | NA | TRBJ2-7 | TRBV27 | TRBD1
CASATVTGGRANSYNEQFF | TGTGCCAGCGCGACTGTGACGGGGGGGCGCGCCAACTCCTACAATGAGCAGTTCTTC | NA | TRBJ2-1 | TRBV27 | TRBD2
CASSPLSGAKNIQYF | TGTGCCAGTAGTCCCTTATCGGGAGCCAAAAACATTCAGTACTTC | NA | TRBJ2-4 | TRBV19 | NA
CASSQDSQSGNTIYF | TGTGCCAGCAGCCAAGATAGTCAGTCTGGAAACACCATATATTTT | NA | TRBJ1-3 | TRBV4-2 | NA
CASGNTGQYNYGYTF | TGTGCCAGCGGAAATACGGGACAGTATAACTATGGCTACACCTTC | NA | TRBJ1-2 | TRBV5-4 | TRBD1
CASSTPGLTYEQYF | TGTGCCAGCAGTACCCCAGGGCTTACCTACGAGCAGTACTTC | NA | TRBJ2-7 | TRBV25-1 | NA
CASSLHLVTPGELFF | TGTGCCAGCAGCTTACACCTTGTAACCCCCGGGGAGCTGTTTTTT | NA | TRBJ2-2 | TRBV7-3 | NA
CASTIGFGAGAEQFF | TGTGCCAGCACCATAGGCTTTGGAGCGGGCGCCGAGCAGTTCTTC | NA | TRBJ2-1 | TRBV27 | NA
CASSEGLAGGPSYYNEQFF | TGTGCCAGCAGCGAGGGACTAGCGGGAGGGCCTAGCTACTACAATGAGCAGTTCTTC | NA | TRBJ2-1 | TRBV11-2 | TRBD2
CASSSNNSPLHF | TGCGCCAGCAGCTCTAATAATTCACCCCTCCACTTT | NA | TRBJ1-6 | TRBV5-1 | NA
CASSLTSGLTDTQYF | TGTGCCAGCAGCTTGACTAGCGGGCTAACAGATACGCAGTATTTT | NA | TRBJ2-3 | TRBV5-5 | TRBD2
CASSLAGVGGRGYTF | TGTGCCAGCAGCTTGGCGGGGGTAGGGGGTCGTGGCTACACCTTC | NA | TRBJ1-2 | TRBV5-4 | NA
CASSSGQSETQYF | TGTGCCAGCAGTTCCGGGCAGTCGGAGACCCAGTACTTC | NA | TRBJ2-5 | TRBV5-4 | NA
CASRSQGSGANVLTF | TGTGCCAGCAGATCCCAGGGATCTGGGGCCAACGTCCTGACTTTC | NA | TRBJ2-6 | TRBV6-5 | NA
CASSESGRAYEQYF | TGCGCCAGCAGTGAGTCCGGGCGGGCCTACGAGCAGTACTTC | NA | TRBJ2-7 | TRBV10-1 | NA
CASSRVDRVGIQYF | TGTGCCAGCAGCCGAGTCGACAGGGTGGGCATTCAGTACTTC | NA | TRBJ2-4 | TRBV7-9 | TRBD1
CASRLDRDDYQETQYF | TGTGCCAGCAGATTGGACAGAGATGATTACCAAGAGACCCAGTACTTC | once | TRBJ2-5 | TRBV7-8 | NA
CASSESAIVNTEAFF | TGTGCCAGCAGTGAATCAGCGATTGTGAACACTGAAGCTTTCTTT | NA | TRBJ1-1 | TRBV6-1 | NA
CASSLYDTQHF | TGTGCCAGCAGTTTATACGATACCCAGCATTTT | few | TRBJ1-5 | TRBV28 | NA
CASSPKGQSNTEAFF | TGTGCCAGCTCACCAAAGGGACAGTCAAACACTGAAGCTTTCTTT | NA | TRBJ1-1 | TRBV18 | TRBD1
CASSLVYEQYF | TGTGCCAGCAGCTTGGTCTACGAGCAGTACTTC | NA | TRBJ2-7 | TRBV5-5 | NA
CARSLFRVRTEAFF | TGTGCCAGAAGCTTGTTCAGAGTAAGAACTGAAGCTTTCTTT | NA | TRBJ1-1 | TRBV5-3 | NA
CASSVPSLGGEQFF | TGTGCCAGCAGCGTTCCCTCCTTGGGAGGTGAGCAGTTCTTC | NA | TRBJ2-1 | TRBV9 | NA
CASSRGHHQETQYF | TGTGCCAGCAGTCGGGGACATCACCAAGAGACCCAGTACTTC | NA | TRBJ2-5 | TRBV28 | NA
CASSSGAATSTDTQYF | TGCGCCAGCAGCTCTGGGGCGGCCACTAGCACAGATACGCAGTATTTT | NA | TRBJ2-3 | TRBV5-1 | NA
CASSPLAGVGDTQYF | TGTGCCAGCTCACCCCTAGCGGGAGTGGGAGATACGCAGTATTTT | NA | TRBJ2-3 | TRBV18 | TRBD2
CASILGTGEWNEQYF | TGTGCCAGTATACTGGGGACAGGGGAATGGAACGAGCAGTACTTC | NA | TRBJ2-7 | TRBV5-8 | TRBD1
CASTGGNSNQPQHF | TGTGCCAGTACTGGGGGGAATAGCAATCAGCCCCAGCATTTT | NA | TRBJ1-5 | TRBV2 | NA
CSGTILRVGQGFRGANVLTF | TGCAGCGGGACTATCCTGCGGGTGGGACAGGGGTTCCGGGGGGCCAACGTCCTGACTTTC | NA | TRBJ2-6 | TRBV29-1 | TRBD1
CASSPPAQDTQYF | TGTGCCAGCTCACCCCCAGCGCAAGATACGCAGTATTTT | NA | TRBJ2-3 | TRBV18 | NA
CASISGTGEIFF | TGCGCCAGCATTTCCGGGACTGGAGAAATCTTCTTT | NA | TRBJ1-1 | TRBV10-2 | NA
CASSLSPSLYEQFF | TGTGCCAGTAGTCTATCCCCCAGCTTATATGAGCAGTTCTTC | NA | TRBJ2-1 | TRBV19 | NA
CASSSVGEGAEKLFF | TGTGCCAGCAGTTCCGTAGGGGAGGGTGCAGAAAAACTGTTTTTT | NA | TRBJ1-4 | TRBV28 | NA
CASSFSDEQFF | TGTGCCAGCTCATTTAGCGATGAGCAGTTCTTC | once | TRBJ2-1 | TRBV6-6 | NA
CASSFDGRRSSYEQYF | TGTGCCAGCAGTTTCGACGGGCGGAGGAGCTCCTACGAGCAGTACTTC | NA | TRBJ2-7 | TRBV27 | NA
CASSYDRGRADTQYF | TGTGCCAGCAGTTACGACAGGGGGCGCGCAGATACGCAGTATTTT | NA | TRBJ2-3 | TRBV6-5 | TRBD1
CASSSRAGQGTGNTIYF | TGTGCCAGCAGCTCGCGAGCGGGACAGGGGACGGGAAACACCATATATTTT | NA | TRBJ1-3 | TRBV7-8 | TRBD1
CASSLWVWRTNDTDTQYF | TGTGCCAGCAGTTTATGGGTCTGGCGGACCAATGACACAGATACGCAGTATTTT | NA | TRBJ2-3 | TRBV28 | NA
CASSNRQGASTDTQYF | TGTGCCAGCAGTAACCGACAGGGGGCTTCAACAGATACGCAGTATTTT | NA | TRBJ2-3 | TRBV27 | TRBD1
CASGLVGSFGSQGTEAFF | TGTGCTAGTGGTTTGGTAGGCAGCTTTGGGTCGCAGGGGACTGAAGCTTTCTTT | NA | TRBJ1-1 | TRBV12-5 | NA
CASSLGRGSSPYEQYF | TGTGCCAGCAGCTTGGGCAGGGGTTCTTCGCCCTACGAGCAGTACTTC | NA | TRBJ2-7 | TRBV7-9 | NA
CASSLTQATDTQYF | TGTGCCAGCAGCTTAACGCAGGCCACAGATACGCAGTATTTT | NA | TRBJ2-3 | TRBV5-6 | NA
CASAGGAGANVLTF | TGTGCCTCGGCTGGGGGCGCTGGGGCCAACGTCCTGACTTTC | NA | TRBJ2-6 | TRBV9 | NA
CASSEIAGGPANTGELFF | TGTGCCAGCAGTGAAATAGCGGGAGGGCCCGCGAACACCGGGGAGCTGTTTTTT | NA | TRBJ2-2 | TRBV6-1 | TRBD2
CASSRSGELDTQYF | TGTGCCAGCAGTAGGTCCGGGGAGTTAGATACGCAGTATTTT | NA | TRBJ2-3 | TRBV6-4 | NA
CASSLSITRDRGNIQYF | TGTGCCAGCAGTTTGTCCATTACCCGGGACAGGGGGAACATTCAGTACTTC | NA | TRBJ2-4 | TRBV27 | TRBD1
CASSNLGGATEAFF | TGTGCCAGCAGCAATCTTGGAGGGGCCACTGAAGCTTTCTTT | NA | TRBJ1-1 | TRBV7-8 | NA